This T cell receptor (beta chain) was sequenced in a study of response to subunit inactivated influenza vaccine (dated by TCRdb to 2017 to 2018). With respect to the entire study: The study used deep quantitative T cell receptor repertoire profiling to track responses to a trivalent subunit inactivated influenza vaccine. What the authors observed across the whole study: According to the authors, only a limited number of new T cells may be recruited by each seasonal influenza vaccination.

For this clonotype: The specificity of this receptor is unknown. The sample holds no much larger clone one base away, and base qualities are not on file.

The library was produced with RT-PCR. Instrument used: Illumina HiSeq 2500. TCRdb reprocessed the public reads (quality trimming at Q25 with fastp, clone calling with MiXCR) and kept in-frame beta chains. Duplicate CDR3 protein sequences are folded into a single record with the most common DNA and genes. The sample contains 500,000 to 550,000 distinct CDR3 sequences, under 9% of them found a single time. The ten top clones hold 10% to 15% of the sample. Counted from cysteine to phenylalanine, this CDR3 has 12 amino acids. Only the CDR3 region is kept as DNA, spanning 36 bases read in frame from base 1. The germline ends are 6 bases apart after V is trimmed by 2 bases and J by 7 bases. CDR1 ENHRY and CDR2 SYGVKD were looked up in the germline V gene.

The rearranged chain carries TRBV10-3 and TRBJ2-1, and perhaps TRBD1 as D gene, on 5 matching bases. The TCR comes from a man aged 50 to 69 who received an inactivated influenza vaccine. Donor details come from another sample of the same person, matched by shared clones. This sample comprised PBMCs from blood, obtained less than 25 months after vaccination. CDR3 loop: CAISEDRNEQFF. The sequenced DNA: TGTGCCATCAGTGAGGACAGAAATGAGCAGTTCTTC.